Sequencing of this TCR beta chain was carried out in a study of control samples from healthy donors and cancer patients. The CDR3 is made up of 13 amino acids. The V and J ends lost 4 bases and 1 base respectively, with 7 bases between them. Only in-frame clones appear in the TCRdb table, and some are missing; sequencing was by immunoSEQ multiplex PCR. Among more than 95,000 clones, more than 70% were seen once, and the ten largest hold roughly 2.8%. The V and J genes are TRBV12-3 or TRBV12-4 and TRBJ1-1, with no clear D. Sequencing was done on a sample of blood. The clonotype originates from a man in his 60s in good health. The CDR3 DNA reads as TGTGCCAGCAGTTCGTCCAGGAACACTGAAGCTTTCTTT. It codes for CASSSSRNTEAFF.